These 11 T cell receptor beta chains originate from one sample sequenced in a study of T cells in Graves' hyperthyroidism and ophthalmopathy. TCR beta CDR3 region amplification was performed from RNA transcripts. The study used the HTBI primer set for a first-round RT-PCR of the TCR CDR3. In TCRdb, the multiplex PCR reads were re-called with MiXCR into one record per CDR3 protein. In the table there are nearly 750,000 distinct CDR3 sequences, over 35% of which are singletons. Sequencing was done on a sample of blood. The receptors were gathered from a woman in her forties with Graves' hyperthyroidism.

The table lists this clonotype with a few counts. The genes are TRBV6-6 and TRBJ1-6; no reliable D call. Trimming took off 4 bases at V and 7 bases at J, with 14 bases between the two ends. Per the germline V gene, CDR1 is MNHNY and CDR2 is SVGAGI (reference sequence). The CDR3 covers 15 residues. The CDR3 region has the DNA TGTGCCAGCAGTTCCCAGGCGGGCCCAAATTCACCCCTCCACTTT. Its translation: CASSSQAGPNSPLHF.

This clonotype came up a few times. CDR3 DNA sequence: TGTGCCAGCAGTACTCCAACGGGGACAGGGACCTCTGGGGCCAACGTCCTGACTTTC. Residues: CASSTPTGTGTSGANVLTF. The chain uses TRBV12-3 or TRBV12-4 and TRBJ2-6; 9 bases align to TRBD1. This CDR3 has 19 residues. V was pared by 5 bases and J by 0 bases, with 11 bases of the junction left unmatched.

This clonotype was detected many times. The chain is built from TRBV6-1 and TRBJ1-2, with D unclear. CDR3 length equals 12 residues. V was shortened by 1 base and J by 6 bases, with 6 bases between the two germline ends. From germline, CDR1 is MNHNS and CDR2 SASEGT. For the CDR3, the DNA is TGTGCCAGCAGTGAAGATGGAAATGGCTACACCTTC. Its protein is CASSEDGNGYTF.

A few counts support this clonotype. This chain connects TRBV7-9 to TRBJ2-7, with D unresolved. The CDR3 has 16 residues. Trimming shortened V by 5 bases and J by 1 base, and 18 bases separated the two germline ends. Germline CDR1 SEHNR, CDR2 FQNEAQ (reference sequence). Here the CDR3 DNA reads TGTGCCAGCAGCGGGGTTGAAGTTGTACTTTCCTACGAGCAGTACTTC. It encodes CASSGVEVVLSYEQYF.

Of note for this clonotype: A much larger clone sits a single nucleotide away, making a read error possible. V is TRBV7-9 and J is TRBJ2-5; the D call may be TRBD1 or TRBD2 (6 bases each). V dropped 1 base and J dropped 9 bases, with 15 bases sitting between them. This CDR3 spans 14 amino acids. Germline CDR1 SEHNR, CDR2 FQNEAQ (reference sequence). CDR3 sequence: CASSLGQEREAQYF. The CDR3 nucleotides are TGTGCCAGCAGCTTAGGACAGGAAAGGGAGGCCCAGTACTTC.

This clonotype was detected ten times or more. CDR3 sequence: CSAGDGSSYNSPLHF. The CDR3 DNA reads TGCAGTGCTGGGGACGGAAGCTCCTATAATTCACCCCTCCACTTT. The chain is built from TRBV20-1 and TRBJ1-6; weak D call: TRBD1 (5 bases). Per germline, CDR1 DFQATT and CDR2 SNEGSKA (reference sequence). CDR3 length: 15 residues. V lost 5 bases to trimming and J lost 0 bases, with 11 bases between them.

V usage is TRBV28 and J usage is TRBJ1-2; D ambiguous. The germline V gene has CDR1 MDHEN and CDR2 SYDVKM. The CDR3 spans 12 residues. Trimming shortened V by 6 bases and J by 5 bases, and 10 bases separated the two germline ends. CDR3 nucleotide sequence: TGTGCCAGCAGCCGGATCGAGTATGGCTACACCTTC. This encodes CASSRIEYGYTF.

The CDR3 nucleotides read TGTGCCACCAGCAGCTCGAACAGGGGTCTGGATGAAAAACTGTTTTTT. Protein: CATSSSNRGLDEKLFF. The chain combines TRBV15 with TRBJ1-4, with 7 bases aligning to TRBD1. Germline CDR1 LNHNV, CDR2 YYDKDF (reference sequence). The CDR3 extends over 16 amino acids. V gave up 3 bases and J gave up 6 bases; unmatched junction bases: 10.

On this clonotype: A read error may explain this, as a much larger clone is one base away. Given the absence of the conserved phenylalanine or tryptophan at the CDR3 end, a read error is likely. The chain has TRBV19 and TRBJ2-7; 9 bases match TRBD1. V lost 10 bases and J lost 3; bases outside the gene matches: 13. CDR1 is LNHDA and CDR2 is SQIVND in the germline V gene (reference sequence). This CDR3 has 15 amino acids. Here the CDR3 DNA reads TGTGCCATCTACGCCGGGGACAGGGCGGGCTACGAGCAGTACCTC. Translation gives CAIYAGDRAGYEQYL.

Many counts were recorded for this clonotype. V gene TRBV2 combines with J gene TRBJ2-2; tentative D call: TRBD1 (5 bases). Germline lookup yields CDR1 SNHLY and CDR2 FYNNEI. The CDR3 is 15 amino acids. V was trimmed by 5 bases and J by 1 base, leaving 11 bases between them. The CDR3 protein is CASSQDSLNTGELFF. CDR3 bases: TGTGCCAGCAGTCAAGACAGCTTGAACACCGGGGAGCTGTTTTTT.

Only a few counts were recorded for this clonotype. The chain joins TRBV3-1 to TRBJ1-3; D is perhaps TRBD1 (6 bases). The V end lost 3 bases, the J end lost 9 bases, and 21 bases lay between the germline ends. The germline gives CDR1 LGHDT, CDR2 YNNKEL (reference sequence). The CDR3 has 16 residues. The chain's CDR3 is CASSQSRGAPRGTIYF. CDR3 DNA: TGTGCCAGCAGCCAGTCCAGGGGAGCCCCTCGCGGCACCATATATTTT.